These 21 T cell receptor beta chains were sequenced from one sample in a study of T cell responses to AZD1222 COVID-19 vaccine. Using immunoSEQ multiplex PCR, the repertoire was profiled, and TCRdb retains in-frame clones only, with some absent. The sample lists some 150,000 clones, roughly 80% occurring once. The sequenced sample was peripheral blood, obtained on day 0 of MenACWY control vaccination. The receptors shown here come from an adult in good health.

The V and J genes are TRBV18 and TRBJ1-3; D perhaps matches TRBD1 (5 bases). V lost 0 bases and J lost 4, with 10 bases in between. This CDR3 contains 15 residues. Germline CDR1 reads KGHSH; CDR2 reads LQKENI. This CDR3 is CASSPPGQGGNTIYF. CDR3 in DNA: TGTGCCAGCTCACCACCGGGCCAGGGAGGAAACACCATATATTTT.

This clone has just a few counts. The CDR3 DNA is TGTGCCAGCAGCCAAGCCCAGGGAGGTAGCTCCTATAATTCACCCCTCCACTTT. Translated, it gives CASSQAQGGSSYNSPLHF. The V call is TRBV3-1 (or the pseudogene TRBV3-2), the J call TRBJ1-6; weak D call: TRBD1 (5 bases). The V and J ends lost 1 base and 0 bases respectively, with 13 bases between them. This CDR3 comprises 18 residues. Germline V gene sequence: CDR1 LGHDT, CDR2 YNNKEL (reference sequence).

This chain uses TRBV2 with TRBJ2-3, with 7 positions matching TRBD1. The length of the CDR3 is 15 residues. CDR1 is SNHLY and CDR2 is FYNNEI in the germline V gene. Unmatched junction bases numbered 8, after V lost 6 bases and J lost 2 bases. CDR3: CASRRWTGITDTQYF. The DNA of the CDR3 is TGTGCCAGCAGGAGGTGGACAGGCATCACAGATACGCAGTATTTT.

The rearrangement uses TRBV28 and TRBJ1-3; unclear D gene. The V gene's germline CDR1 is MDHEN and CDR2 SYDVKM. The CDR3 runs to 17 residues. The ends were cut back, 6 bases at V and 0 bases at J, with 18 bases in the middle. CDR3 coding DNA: TGTGCCAGCAGATCCACATCCGGCGGCCGCTCTGGAAACACCATATATTTT. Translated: CASRSTSGGRSGNTIYF.

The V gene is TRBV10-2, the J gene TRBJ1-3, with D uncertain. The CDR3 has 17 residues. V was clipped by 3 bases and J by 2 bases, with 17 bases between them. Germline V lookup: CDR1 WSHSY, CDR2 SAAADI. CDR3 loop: CASSDAGPGVTGNTIYF. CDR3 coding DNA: TGCGCCAGCAGTGATGCAGGCCCGGGTGTTACTGGAAACACCATATATTTT.

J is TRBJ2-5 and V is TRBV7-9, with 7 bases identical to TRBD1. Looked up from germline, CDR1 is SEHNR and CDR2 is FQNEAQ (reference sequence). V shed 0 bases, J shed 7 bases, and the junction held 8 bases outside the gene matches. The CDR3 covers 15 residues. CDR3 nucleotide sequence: TGTGCCAGCAGCTTAGCTCCGAGTAGACAGGGGACCCAGTACTTC. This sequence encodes CASSLAPSRQGTQYF.

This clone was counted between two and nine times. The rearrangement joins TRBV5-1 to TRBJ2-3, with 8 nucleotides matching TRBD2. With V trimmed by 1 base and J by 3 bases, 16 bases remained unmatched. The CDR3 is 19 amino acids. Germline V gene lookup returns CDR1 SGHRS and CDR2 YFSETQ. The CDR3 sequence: CASSLRGGRGALGTDTQYF. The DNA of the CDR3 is TGCGCCAGCAGCTTGAGAGGTGGGCGGGGGGCCCTAGGGACAGATACGCAGTATTTT.

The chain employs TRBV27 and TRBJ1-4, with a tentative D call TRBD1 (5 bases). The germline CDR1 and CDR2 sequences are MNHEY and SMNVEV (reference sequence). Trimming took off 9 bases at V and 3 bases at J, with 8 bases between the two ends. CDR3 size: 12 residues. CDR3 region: CASRQSNEKLFF. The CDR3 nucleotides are TGTGCCAGTCGACAGTCTAATGAAAAACTGTTTTTT.

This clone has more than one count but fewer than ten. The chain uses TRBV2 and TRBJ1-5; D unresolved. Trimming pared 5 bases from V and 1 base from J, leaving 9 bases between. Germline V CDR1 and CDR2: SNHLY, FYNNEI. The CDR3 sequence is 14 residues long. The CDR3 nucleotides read TGTGCCAGCAGTCGCTTCGCGAGCAATCAGCCCCAGCATTTT. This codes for CASSRFASNQPQHF. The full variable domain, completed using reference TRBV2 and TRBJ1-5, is EPEVTQTPSHQVTQMGQEVILRCVPISNHLYFYWYRQILGQKVEFLVSFYNNEISEKSEIFDDQFSVERPDGSNFTLKIRSTKLEDSAMYFCASSRFASNQPQHFGDGTRLSIL.

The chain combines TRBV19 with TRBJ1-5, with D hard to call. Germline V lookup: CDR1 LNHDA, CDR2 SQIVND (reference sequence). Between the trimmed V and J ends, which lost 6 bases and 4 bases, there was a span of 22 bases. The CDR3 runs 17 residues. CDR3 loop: CASRRSPGPIKNQPQHF. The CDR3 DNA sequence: TGTGCCAGTAGGAGAAGCCCCGGGCCGATAAAGAATCAGCCCCAGCATTTT. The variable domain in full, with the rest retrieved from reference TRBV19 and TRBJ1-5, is DGGITQSPKYLFRKEGQNVTLSCEQNLNHDAMYWYRQDPGQGLRLIYYSQIVNDFQKGDIAEGYSVSREKKESFPLTVTSAQKNPTAFYLCASRRSPGPIKNQPQHFGDGTRLSIL.

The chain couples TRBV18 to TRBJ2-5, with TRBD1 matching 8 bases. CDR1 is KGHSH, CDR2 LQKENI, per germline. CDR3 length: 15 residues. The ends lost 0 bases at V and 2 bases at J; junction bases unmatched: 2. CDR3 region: CASSPPRTGQETQYF. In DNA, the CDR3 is TGTGCCAGCTCACCACCGAGGACAGGGCAAGAGACCCAGTACTTC. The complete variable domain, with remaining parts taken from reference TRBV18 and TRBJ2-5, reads NAGVMQNPRHLVRRRGQEARLRCSPMKGHSHVYWYRQLPEEGLKFMVYLQKENIIDESGMPKERFSAEFPKEGPSILRIQQVVRGDSAAYFCASSPPRTGQETQYFGPGTRLLVL.

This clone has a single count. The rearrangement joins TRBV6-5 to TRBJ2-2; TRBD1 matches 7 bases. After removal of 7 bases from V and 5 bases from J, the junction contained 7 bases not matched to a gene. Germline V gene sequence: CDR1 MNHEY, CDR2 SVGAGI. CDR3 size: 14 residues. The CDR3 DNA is TGTGCCAGCACCACCACAGGGGAAACCGGGGAGCTGTTTTTT. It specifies CASTTTGETGELFF.

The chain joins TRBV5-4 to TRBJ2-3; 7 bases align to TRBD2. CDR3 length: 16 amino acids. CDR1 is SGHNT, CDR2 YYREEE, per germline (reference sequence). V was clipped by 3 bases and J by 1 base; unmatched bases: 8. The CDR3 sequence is CASSSPVAGGTDTQYF. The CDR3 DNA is TGTGCCAGCAGCTCCCCGGTGGCGGGGGGCACAGATACGCAGTATTTT.

DNA for the CDR3: TGTGCCAGCAGCTCAACCGGGACAGGGAGGCAAGAGACCCAGTACTTC. Protein: CASSSTGTGRQETQYF. The V call is TRBV7-3, the J call TRBJ2-5, with 9 bases that match TRBD1. V lost 4 bases to trimming and J lost 2 bases; unmatched junction nucleotides: 8. This CDR3 comprises 16 residues. The germline V gene has CDR1 SGHTA and CDR2 FQGTGA.

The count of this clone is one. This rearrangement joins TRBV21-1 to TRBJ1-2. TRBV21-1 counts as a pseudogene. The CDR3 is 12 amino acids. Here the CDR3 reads CASSQHNYGYTF. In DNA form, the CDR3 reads TGTGCCAGTAGCCAGCATAACTATGGCTACACCTTC.

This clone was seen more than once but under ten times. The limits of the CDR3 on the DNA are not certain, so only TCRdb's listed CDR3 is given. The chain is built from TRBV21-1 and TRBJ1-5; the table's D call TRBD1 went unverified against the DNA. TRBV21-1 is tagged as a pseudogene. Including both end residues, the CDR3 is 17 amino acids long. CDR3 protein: CASSKFAIGASNQPQHF.

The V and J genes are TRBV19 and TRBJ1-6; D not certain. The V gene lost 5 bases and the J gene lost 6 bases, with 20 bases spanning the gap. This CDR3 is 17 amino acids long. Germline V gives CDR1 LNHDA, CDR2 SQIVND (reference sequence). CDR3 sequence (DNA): TGTGCCAGTAGTCCCTGGACCAACCTCAACCGTAATTCACCCCTCCACTTT. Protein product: CASSPWTNLNRNSPLHF.

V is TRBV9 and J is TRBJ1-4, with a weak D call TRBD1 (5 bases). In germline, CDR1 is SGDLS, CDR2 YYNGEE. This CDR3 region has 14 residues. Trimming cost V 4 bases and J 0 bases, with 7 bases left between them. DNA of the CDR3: TGTGCCAGCAGCAAACAGGCAACTAATGAAAAACTGTTTTTT. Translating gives CASSKQATNEKLFF. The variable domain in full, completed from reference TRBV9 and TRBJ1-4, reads DSGVTQTPKHLITATGQRVTLRCSPRSGDLSVYWYQQSLDQGLQFLIQYYNGEERAKGNILERFSAQQFPDLHSELNLSSLELGDSALYFCASSKQATNEKLFFGSGTQLSVL.

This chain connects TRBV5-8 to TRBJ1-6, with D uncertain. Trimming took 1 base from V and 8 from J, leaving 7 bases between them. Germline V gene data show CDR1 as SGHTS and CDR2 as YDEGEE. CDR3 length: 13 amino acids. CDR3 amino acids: CASSLPPYSPLHF. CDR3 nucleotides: TGTGCCAGCAGCTTGCCCCCATATTCACCCCTCCACTTT.

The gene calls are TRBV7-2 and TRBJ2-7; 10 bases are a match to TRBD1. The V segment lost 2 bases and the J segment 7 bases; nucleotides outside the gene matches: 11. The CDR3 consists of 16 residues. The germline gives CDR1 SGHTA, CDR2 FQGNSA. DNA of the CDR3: TGTGCCAGCAGCTTATTGCGGGGGACAGGGGCCGGGGAGCAGTACTTC. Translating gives CASSLLRGTGAGEQYF.

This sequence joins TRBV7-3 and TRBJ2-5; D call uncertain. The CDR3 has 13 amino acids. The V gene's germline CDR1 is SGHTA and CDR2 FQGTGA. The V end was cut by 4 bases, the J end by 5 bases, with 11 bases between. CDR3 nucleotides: TGTGCCAGCAGCTCCGGGCCCCGGGAGACCCAGTACTTC. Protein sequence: CASSSGPRETQYF.